These T cell receptor beta chains were read from a single sample in a study of response to subunit inactivated influenza vaccine. One entry per CDR3 protein results from TCRdb running MiXCR on the RT-PCR reads. The sample includes more than 550,000 distinct CDR3 sequences, 12% seen only once; the top ten take 10%. Source: PBMCs from blood, taken on the day of vaccination. These TCRs come from a man aged 50 to 60 who received an inactivated influenza vaccine. The conserved cysteine and the conserved F or W are not part of the CDR3 here.

v_gene: TRBV7-9; j_gene: TRBJ1-1; CDR3aa: ASSQQTGNTEAF
v_gene: TRBV9; j_gene: TRBJ2-3; CDR3aa: ASSAFVGTSGRTDTQY
v_gene: TRBV11-2; j_gene: TRBJ2-1; CDR3aa: ASSKARGPSSYNEQF
v_gene: TRBV4-1; j_gene: TRBJ2-1; CDR3aa: ASSRAGVQYNEQF
v_gene: TRBV6-1; j_gene: TRBJ1-3; CDR3aa: ASTTPTSGITIY
v_gene: TRBV5-1; j_gene: TRBJ2-1; CDR3aa: ASSLQNDWDTDNEQF
v_gene: TRBV20-1; j_gene: TRBJ2-5; CDR3aa: SASPGGPQETQY
v_gene: TRBV19; j_gene: TRBJ2-2; CDR3aa: ASSIILSNTGELF
v_gene: TRBV20-1; j_gene: TRBJ1-5; CDR3aa: SAIQGSSNQPQH
v_gene: TRBV7-2; j_gene: TRBJ2-1; CDR3aa: ASSSSGRGPIEQF
v_gene: TRBV7-3; j_gene: TRBJ2-1; CDR3aa: ASSPLSGGIGNEQF
v_gene: TRBV2; j_gene: TRBJ2-2; CDR3aa: ASSELRNTGELF
v_gene: TRBV19; j_gene: TRBJ2-7; CDR3aa: ASSHPGAGSYEQY
v_gene: TRBV5-5; j_gene: TRBJ2-2; CDR3aa: ASSLAASRGSTGELF
v_gene: TRBV5-1; j_gene: TRBJ2-7; CDR3aa: ASSHLAETYEQY
v_gene: TRBV5-1; j_gene: TRBJ2-7; CDR3aa: ASSLMGQGTSYEQY